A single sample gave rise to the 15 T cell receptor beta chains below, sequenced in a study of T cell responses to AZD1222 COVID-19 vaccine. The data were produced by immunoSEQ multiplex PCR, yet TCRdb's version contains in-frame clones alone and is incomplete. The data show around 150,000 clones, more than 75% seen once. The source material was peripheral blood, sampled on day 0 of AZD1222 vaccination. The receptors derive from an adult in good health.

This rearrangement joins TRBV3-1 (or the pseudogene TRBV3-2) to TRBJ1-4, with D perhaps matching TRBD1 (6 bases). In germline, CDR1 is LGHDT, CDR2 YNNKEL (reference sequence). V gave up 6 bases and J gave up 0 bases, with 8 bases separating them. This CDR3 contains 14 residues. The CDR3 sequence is CASRNRATNEKLFF. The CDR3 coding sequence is TGTGCCAGCAGAAACAGGGCAACTAATGAAAAACTGTTTTTT.

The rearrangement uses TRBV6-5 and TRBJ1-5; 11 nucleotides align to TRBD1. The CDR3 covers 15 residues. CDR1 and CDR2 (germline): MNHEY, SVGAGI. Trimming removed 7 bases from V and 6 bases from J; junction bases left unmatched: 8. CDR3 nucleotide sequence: TGTGCCAGCACCCTGGGACAGGGGGACCGTCAGCCCCAGCATTTT. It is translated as CASTLGQGDRQPQHF.

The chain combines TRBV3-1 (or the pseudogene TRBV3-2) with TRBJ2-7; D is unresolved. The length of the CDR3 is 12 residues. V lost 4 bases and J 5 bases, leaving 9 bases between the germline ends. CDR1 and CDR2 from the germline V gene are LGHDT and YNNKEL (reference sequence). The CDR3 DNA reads TGTGCCAGCAGCCCAACCTTAGACGAGCAGTACTTC. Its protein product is CASSPTLDEQYF.

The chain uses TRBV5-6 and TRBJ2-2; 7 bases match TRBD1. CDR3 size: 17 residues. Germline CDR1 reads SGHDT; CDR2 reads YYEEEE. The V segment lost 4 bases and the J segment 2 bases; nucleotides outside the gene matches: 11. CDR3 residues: CASSRVRDRVNTGELFF. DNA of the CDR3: TGTGCCAGCAGCAGAGTACGCGACAGGGTCAACACCGGGGAGCTGTTTTTT.

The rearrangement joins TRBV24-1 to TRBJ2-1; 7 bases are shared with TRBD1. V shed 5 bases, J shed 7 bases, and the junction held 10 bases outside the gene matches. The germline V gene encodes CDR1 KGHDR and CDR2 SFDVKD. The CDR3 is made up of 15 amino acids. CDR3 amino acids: CATSASGQSKNEQFF. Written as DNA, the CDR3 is TGTGCCACCAGTGCGTCGGGACAGTCTAAGAATGAGCAGTTCTTC.

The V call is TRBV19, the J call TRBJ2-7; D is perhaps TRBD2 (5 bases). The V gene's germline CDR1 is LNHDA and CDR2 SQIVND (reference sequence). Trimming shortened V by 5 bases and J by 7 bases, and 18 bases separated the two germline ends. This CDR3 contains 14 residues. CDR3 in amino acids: CASSAGGIQMEQYF. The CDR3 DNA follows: TGTGCCAGTAGTGCGGGCGGTATTCAAATGGAGCAGTACTTC.

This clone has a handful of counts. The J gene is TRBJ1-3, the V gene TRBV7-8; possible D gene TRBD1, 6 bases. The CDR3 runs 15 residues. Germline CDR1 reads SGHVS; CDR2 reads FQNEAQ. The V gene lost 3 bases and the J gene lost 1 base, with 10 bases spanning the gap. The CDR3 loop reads CASSLTGPSGNTIYF. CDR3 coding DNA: TGTGCCAGCAGCTTGACAGGTCCATCTGGAAACACCATATATTTT.

CDR3 loop: CASQDRGYTEAFF. As DNA, the CDR3 is TGTGCCAGCCAGGACAGGGGATACACTGAAGCTTTCTTT. The J gene is TRBJ1-1, the V gene TRBV2; 9 positions match TRBD1. The junction had 4 bases not matched to a gene; V was cut back by 8 bases and J by 3 bases. CDR1 and CDR2 from the germline V gene are SNHLY and FYNNEI. This CDR3 is built from 13 residues. Together with reference TRBV2 and TRBJ1-1, the CDR3 gives the full variable domain: EPEVTQTPSHQVTQMGQEVILRCVPISNHLYFYWYRQILGQKVEFLVSFYNNEISEKSEIFDDQFSVERPDGSNFTLKIRSTKLEDSAMYFCASQDRGYTEAFFGQGTRLTVV.

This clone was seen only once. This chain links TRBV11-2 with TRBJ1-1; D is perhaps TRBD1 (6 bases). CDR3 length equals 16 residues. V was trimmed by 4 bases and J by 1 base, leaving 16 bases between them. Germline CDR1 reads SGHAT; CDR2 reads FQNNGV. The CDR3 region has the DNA TGTGCCAGCAGCTCAGGGACCTCAGGGGCGAACACTGAAGCTTTCTTT. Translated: CASSSGTSGANTEAFF.

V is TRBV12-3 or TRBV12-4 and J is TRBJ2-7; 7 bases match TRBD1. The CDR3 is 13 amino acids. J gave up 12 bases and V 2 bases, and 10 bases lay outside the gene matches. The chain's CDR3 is CASSLSPDRESYF. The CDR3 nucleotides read TGTGCCAGCAGTTTATCCCCCGACAGGGAATCGTACTTC.

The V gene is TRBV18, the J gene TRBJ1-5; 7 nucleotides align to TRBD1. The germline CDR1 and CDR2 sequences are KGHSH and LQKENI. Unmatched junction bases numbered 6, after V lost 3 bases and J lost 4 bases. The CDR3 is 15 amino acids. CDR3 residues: CASSPSGTANQPQHF. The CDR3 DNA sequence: TGTGCCAGCTCACCCTCTGGGACAGCTAATCAGCCCCAGCATTTT.

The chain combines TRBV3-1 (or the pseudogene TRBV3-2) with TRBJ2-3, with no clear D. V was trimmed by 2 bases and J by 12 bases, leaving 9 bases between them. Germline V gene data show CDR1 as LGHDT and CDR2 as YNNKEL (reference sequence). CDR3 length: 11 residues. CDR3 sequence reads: CASSQSHTQYF. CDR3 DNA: TGTGCCAGCAGCCAATCACACACCCAGTATTTT.

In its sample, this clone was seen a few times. The CDR3 region is CASSLNRVGNGYTF. In DNA form, the CDR3 reads TGCGCCAGCAGCTTGAATCGGGTTGGTAACGGCTACACCTTC. V gene TRBV5-1 combines with J gene TRBJ1-2; no clear D gene. The ends were cut back, 1 base at V and 8 bases at J, with 15 bases in the middle. The CDR3 totals 14 residues. In germline, CDR1 is SGHRS, CDR2 YFSETQ.

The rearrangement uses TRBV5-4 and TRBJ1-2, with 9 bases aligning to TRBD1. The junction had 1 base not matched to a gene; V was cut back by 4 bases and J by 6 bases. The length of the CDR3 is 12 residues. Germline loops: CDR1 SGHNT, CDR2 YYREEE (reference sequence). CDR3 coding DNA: TGTGCCAGCAGCGGGGACAGGGATGGCTACACCTTC. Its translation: CASSGDRDGYTF.

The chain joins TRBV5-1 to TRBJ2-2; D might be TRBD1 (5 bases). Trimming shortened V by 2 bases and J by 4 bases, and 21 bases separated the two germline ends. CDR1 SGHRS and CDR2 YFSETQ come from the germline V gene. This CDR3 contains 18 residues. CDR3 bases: TGCGCCAGCAGCTTCCCTCAGGGCGGCAGTTCGGCCACCGGGGAGCTGTTTTTT. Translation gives CASSFPQGGSSATGELFF.